This T cell receptor (beta chain) was identified during a study of shared clonotypes between healthy human individuals. Study-level findings and limits: With four donors compared, around 5.4% of naive CD4 clonotypes were shared.

The assay was immunoSEQ multiplex PCR, and TCRdb's table has in-frame clones only and misses some. The sample includes roughly 2,300,000 clones, around 93% of them seen just once. Germline CDR1 SGHAT, CDR2 FQNNGV. The V and J ends lost 1 base and 7 bases respectively, with 4 bases between them. The CDR3 is 11 residues long. This clone was seen only once. Its antigen is currently unknown. Other DNA sequences in this specimen translate into the identical CDR3. The TCR sequence derives from a man aged 18 to 29 in good health. Some clones in this sample may be carry-over from other donors' samples. The rearrangement uses TRBV11-2 and TRBJ1-2; D ambiguous. Sequenced: naive CD4+ T cells from PBMCs. Subset noted: CD45RA+ positively selected. Written as DNA, the CDR3 is TGTGCCAGCAGCTTAGGGGCTGGCTACACCTTC. This encodes CASSLGAGYTF.